This entry is about one T cell receptor beta chain. These data originate in a study of technical replicates of blood from a handful of donors. V shed 1 base and J shed 3 bases, with 9 bases lying between them. CDR3 size: 15 residues. In germline, CDR1 is LGHNA, CDR2 YSLEER. The method was immunoSEQ multiplex PCR; TCRdb's version includes in-frame clones alone and lacks a portion of them. This sample has tens of thousands of clones, with 80% to 95% found just once. The sequenced material came from T cells isolated from PBMCs. The rearrangement uses TRBV4-3 and TRBJ2-2; D not resolved. The receptor was derived from a human donor in good health. CDR3: CASSQAGFDTGELFF. The DNA for the CDR3 is TGCGCCAGCAGCCAAGCCGGGTTTGACACCGGGGAGCTGTTTTTT.